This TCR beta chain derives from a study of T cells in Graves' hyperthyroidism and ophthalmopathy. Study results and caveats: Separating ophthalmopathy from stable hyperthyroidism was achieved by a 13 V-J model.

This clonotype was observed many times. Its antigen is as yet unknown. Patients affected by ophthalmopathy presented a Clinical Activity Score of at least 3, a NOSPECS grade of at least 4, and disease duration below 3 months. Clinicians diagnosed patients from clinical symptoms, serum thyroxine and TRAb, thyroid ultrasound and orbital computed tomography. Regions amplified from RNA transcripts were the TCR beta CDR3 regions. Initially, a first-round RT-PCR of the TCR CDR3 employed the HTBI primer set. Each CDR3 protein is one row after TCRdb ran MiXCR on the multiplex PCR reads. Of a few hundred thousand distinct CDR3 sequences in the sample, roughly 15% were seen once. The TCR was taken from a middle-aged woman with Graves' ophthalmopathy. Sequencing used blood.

The CDR3 DNA reads as TGCAGTGCCCCGGGGGCAGGGAGGACCTACGAGCAGTACTTC. Its translation: CSAPGAGRTYEQYF. The J gene is TRBJ2-7, the V gene TRBV20-1, with D possibly called TRBD1 or TRBD2 (6 bases each). Germline V gives CDR1 DFQATT, CDR2 SNEGSKA (reference sequence). The V end lost 6 bases, the J end lost 2 bases, and 17 bases lay between the germline ends. This CDR3 has 14 residues.